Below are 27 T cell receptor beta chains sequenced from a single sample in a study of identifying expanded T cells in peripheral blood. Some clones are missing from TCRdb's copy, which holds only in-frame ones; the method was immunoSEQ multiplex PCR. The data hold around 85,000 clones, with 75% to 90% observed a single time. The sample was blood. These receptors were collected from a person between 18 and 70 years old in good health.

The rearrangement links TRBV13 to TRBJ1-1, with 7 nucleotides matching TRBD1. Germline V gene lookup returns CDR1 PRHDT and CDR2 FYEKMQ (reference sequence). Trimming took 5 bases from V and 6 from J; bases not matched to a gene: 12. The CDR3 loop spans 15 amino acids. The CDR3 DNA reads TGTGCCAGCAGCACCCGACAGGGACCCTGGCCTGAAGCTTTCTTT. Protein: CASSTRQGPWPEAFF.

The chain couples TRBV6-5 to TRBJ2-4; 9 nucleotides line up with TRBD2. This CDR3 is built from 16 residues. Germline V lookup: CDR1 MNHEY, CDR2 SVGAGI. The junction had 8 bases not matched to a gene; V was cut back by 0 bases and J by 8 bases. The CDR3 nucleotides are TGTGCCAGCAGTTACTCGACGCGGGGGGGACGGGACATTCAGTACTTC. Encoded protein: CASSYSTRGGRDIQYF.

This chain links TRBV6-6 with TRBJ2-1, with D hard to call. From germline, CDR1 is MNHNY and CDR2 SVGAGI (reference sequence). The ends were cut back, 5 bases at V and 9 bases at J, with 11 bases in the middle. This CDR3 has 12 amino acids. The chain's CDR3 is CASSQYSSEQFF. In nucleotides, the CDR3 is TGTGCCAGCAGTCAATATAGCAGTGAGCAGTTCTTC.

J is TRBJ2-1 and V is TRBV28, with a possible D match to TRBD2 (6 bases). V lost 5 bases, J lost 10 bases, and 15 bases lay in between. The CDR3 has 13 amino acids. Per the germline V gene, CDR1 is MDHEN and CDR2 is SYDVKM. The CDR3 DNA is TGTGCCAGCAGTCTTGCCAGCCGGGGGGAGCAGTTCTTC. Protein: CASSLASRGEQFF.

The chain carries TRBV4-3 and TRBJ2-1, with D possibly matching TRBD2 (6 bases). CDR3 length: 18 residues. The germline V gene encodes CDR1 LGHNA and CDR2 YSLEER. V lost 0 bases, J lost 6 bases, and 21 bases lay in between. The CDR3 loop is CASSQEPRGTKVFNEQFF. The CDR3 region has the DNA TGCGCCAGCAGCCAAGAGCCGCGGGGAACCAAGGTGTTCAATGAGCAGTTCTTC.

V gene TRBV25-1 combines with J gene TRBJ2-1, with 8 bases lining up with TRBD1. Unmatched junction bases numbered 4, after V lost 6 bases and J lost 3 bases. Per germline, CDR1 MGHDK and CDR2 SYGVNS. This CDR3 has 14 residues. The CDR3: CASSGQGSYNEQFF. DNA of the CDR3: TGTGCCAGCAGCGGACAGGGAAGCTACAATGAGCAGTTCTTC.

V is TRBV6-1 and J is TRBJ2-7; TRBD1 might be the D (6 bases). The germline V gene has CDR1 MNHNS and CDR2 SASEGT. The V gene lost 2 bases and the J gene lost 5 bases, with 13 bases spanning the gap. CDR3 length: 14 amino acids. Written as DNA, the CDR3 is TGTGCCAGCAGTGAATCTGCAGGGGTGAACGAGCAGTACTTC. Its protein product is CASSESAGVNEQYF.

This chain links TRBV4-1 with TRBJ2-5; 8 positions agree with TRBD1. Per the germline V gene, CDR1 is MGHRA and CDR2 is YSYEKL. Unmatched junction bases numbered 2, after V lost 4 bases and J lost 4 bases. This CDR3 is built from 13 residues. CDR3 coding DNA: TGCGCCAGCAGCCCAGGACAGGGAGAGACCCAGTACTTC. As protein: CASSPGQGETQYF.

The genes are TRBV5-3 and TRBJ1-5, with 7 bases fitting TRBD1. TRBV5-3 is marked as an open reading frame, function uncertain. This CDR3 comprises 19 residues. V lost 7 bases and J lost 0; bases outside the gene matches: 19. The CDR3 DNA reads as TGTGCCAGATATCAAAAACAGGGGCTTCCCTGCCGTAGCAATCAGCCCCAGCATTTT. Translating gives CARYQKQGLPCRSNQPQHF.

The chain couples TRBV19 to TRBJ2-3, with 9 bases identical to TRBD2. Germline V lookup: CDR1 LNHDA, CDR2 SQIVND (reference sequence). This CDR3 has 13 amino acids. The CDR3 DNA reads TGTGTTCGACTAGCGGCTAGCACAGATACGCAGTATTTT. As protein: CVRLAASTDTQYF.

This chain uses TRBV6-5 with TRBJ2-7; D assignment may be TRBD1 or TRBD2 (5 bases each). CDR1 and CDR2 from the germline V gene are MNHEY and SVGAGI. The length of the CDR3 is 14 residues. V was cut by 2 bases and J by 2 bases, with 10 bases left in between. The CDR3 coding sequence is TGTGCCAGCAGTTACGGTGGGGGACCCTACGAGCAGTACTTC. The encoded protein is CASSYGGGPYEQYF.

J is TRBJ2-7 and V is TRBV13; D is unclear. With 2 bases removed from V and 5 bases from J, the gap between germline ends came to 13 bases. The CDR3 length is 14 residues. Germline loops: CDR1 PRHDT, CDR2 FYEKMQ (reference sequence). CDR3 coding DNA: TGTGCCAGCAGCTTAAAGAATTTAGGCGACGAGCAGTACTTC. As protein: CASSLKNLGDEQYF.

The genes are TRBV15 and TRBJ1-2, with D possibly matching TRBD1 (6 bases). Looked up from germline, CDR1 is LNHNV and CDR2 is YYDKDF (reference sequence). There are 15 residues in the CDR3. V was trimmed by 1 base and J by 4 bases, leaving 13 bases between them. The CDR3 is CATSRATGMGYGYTF. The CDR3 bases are TGTGCCACCAGCAGAGCCACAGGGATGGGCTATGGCTACACCTTC.

CDR3 sequence (DNA): TGTGCCAGCAGGGACCCAGGGTCCCACGAGCAGTACTTC. Protein: CASRDPGSHEQYF. The chain uses TRBV6-1 and TRBJ2-7; maybe TRBD1 (5 bases). In germline, CDR1 is MNHNS, CDR2 SASEGT. This CDR3 spans 13 amino acids. V dropped 6 bases and J dropped 5 bases, with 14 bases sitting between them.

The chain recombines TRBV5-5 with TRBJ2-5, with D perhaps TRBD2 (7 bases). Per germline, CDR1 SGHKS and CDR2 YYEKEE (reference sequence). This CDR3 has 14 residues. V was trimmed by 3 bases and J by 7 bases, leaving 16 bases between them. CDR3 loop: CASSWGGGRVTQYF. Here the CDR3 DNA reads TGTGCCAGCAGCTGGGGAGGGGGGCGCGTGACCCAGTACTTC.

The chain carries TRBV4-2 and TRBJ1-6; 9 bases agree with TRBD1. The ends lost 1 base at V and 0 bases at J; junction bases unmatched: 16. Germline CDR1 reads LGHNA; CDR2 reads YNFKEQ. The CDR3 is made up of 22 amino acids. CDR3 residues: CASSQVRTTGQGYSSYNSPLHF. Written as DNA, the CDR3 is TGTGCCAGCAGCCAAGTCCGTACGACCGGACAGGGGTACAGCTCCTATAATTCACCCCTCCACTTT.

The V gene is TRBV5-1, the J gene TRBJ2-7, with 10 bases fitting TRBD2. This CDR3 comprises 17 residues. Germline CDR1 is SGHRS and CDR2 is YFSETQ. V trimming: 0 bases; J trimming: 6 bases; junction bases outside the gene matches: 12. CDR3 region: CASSLVLAGDFNGEQYF. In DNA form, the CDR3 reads TGCGCCAGCAGCTTGGTCCTAGCGGGAGATTTTAACGGCGAGCAGTACTTC. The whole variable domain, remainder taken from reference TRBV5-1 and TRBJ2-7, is KAGVTQTPRYLIKTRGQQVTLSCSPISGHRSVSWYQQTPGQGLQFLFEYFSETQRNKGNFPGRFSGRQFSNSRSEMNVSTLELGDSALYLCASSLVLAGDFNGEQYFGPGTRLTVT.

The CDR3 region has the DNA TGTGCCAGCAGCCCCGACAGGGTCGGAAATTCACCCCTCCACTTT. Translated: CASSPDRVGNSPLHF. The chain combines TRBV7-9 with TRBJ1-6; 7 nucleotides agree with TRBD1. With V trimmed by 5 bases and J by 7 bases, 8 bases remained unmatched. Germline CDR1 reads SEHNR; CDR2 reads FQNEAQ (reference sequence). CDR3 length: 15 amino acids.

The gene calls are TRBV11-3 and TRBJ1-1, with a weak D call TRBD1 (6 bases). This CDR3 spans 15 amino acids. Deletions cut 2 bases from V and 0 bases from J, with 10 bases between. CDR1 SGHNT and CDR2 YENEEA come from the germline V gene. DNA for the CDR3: TGTGCCAGCAGCTTAAGCTCAGGGGTGAACACTGAAGCTTTCTTT. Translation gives CASSLSSGVNTEAFF.

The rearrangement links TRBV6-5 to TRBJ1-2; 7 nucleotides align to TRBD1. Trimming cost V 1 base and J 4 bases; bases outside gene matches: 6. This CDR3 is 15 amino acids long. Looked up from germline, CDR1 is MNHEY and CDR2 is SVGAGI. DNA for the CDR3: TGTGCCAGCAGTTACTTGGCGGACAGGTTCTATGGCTACACCTTC. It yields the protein CASSYLADRFYGYTF.

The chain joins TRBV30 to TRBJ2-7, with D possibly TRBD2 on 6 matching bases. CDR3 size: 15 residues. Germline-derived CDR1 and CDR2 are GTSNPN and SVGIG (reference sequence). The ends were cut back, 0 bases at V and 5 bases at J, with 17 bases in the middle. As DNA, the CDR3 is TGTGCCTGGAGTGTATGGCGGGATAATGGCCACGAGCAGTACTTC. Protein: CAWSVWRDNGHEQYF.

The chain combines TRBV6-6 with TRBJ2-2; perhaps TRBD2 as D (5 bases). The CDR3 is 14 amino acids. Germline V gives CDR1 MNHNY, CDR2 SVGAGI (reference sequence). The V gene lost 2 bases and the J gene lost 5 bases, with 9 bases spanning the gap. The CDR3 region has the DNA TGTGCCAGCAGTTACGATGGGGAGACCGGGGAGCTGTTTTTT. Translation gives CASSYDGETGELFF.

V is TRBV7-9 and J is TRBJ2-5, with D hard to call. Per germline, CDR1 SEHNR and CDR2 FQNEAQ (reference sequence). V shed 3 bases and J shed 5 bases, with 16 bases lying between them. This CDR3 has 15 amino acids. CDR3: CASSLEFIVSETQYF. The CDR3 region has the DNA TGTGCCAGCAGCTTGGAATTCATCGTATCGGAGACCCAGTACTTC.

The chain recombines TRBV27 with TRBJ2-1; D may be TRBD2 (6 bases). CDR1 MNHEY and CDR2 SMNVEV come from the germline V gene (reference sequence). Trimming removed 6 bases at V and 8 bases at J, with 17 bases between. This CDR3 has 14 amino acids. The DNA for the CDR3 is TGTGCCAGCAGCCCGGGACTCGGAGGGTATGAGCAGTTCTTC. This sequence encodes CASSPGLGGYEQFF.

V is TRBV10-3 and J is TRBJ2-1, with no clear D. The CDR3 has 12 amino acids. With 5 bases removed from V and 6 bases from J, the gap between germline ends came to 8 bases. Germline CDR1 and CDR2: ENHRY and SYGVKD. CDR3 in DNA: TGTGCCATCAGTTTTGATGTCAATGAGCAGTTCTTC. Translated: CAISFDVNEQFF.

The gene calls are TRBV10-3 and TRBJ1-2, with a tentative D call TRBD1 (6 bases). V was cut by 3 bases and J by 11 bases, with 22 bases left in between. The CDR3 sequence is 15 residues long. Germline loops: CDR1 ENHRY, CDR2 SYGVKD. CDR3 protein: CAISDMKGEGIRYTF. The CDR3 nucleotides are TGTGCCATCAGTGATATGAAGGGGGAGGGTATTCGGTACACCTTC.

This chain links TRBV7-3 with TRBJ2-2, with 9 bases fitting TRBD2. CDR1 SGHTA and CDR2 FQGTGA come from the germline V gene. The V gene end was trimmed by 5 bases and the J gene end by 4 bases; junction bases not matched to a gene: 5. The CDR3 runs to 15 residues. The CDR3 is CASSPGLAGTGELFF. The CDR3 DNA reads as TGTGCCAGCAGCCCGGGACTAGCCGGCACCGGGGAGCTGTTTTTT. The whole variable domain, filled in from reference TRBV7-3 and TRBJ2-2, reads GAGVSQTPSNKVTEKGKYVELRCDPISGHTALYWYRQSLGQGPEFLIYFQGTGAADDSGLPNDRFFAVRPEGSVSTLKIQRTERGDSAVYLCASSPGLAGTGELFFGEGSRLTVL.